The source of this TCR beta chain is a study of glioma-infiltrating T cells after dendritic cell vaccination. Study as a whole: Samples are from glioblastoma patients in Phase I and II dendritic cell vaccine trials. Patients received three intradermal dendritic cell vaccine injections at biweekly intervals.

All glioblastoma patients lacked an isocitrate dehydrogenase mutation. Before vaccination, two weeks after the third vaccination, and at progression, PBMC were collected. The table lists this clone with a few counts. The CDR3 is made up of 13 amino acids. The trim removed 4 bases at V and 4 bases at J, leaving 4 bases unmatched. CDR1 and CDR2 (germline): SQVTM, ANQGSEA. The assay was immunoSEQ multiplex PCR, and TCRdb's table has in-frame clones only and misses some. The sample shows under 40,000 clones, 85% to 95% of them seen only once. Specimen: blood, collected before dendritic cell vaccination. V and J are TRBV29-1 and TRBJ2-3; 8 bases are a match to TRBD2. This TCR derives from a human donor with glioblastoma. The chain's CDR3 is CSVGWRGADTQYF. The CDR3 bases are TGCAGCGTTGGGTGGCGGGGGGCAGATACGCAGTATTTT.